This T cell receptor (beta chain) was sequenced for a study of read filtering for tumor transcriptome and immune sequencing (dated by TCRdb to 2019 to 2021). Regarding the complete study: The cohort had 16 to 20 male and some 15 female patients with a mean age of around 70 years, ranging from about 45 to 90. By revised international staging, about 8 patients were R-ISS I, some 16 were R-ISS II and roughly 7 were R-ISS III. After DNase treatment, whole-transcriptome libraries were prepared with the TruSeq RNA Access Library Prep Kit. TCR-region mapped reads per sample ranged from about 4.05 to 11 million with IR-seq versus only about 80 to 1,300 with RNA-seq. TCR repertoires obtained by targeted immune repertoire sequencing and by bulk whole-transcriptome sequencing performed on the same bone marrow samples were compared. As a main aim, a read-filtering strategy for immune repertoire data was addressed, with the specific question being whether clonotypes supported by a single read should be removed. Paper-wide results and their limitations: The correlation between IR-seq and RNA-seq shared clonotype proportions was increased by removal of single-read clonotypes. In IR-seq, single-read clonotypes were 80% to 90% of clonotypes but about 3.5% of total reads; in RNA-seq they were 70% to 75% of clonotypes and less than 45% of reads. Clonotypes were captured by IR-seq at much higher depth and more reliably than by RNA-seq, and smaller IR-seq throughput was sufficient for identification of most shared clonotypes. The sorted CD138-negative fraction was a mixed bone marrow immune population, not purified T cells.

TCR libraries were constructed from approximately 0.4 ug RNA using the Immunoverse kit, and molecular barcoded adaptors covering alpha/delta and beta/gamma chains were employed. TCR library preparation was performed with the same RNA that was used for transcriptome sequencing. TCR libraries were sequenced on an Illumina HiSeq 4000 with 2 x 150 cycles. For the original study's pipeline: Using MiXCR, which included quality filtering and error correction, TCR reads were aligned to human V, D, J and C references and then assembled into CDR3 clonotypes. The tcR package in R was used for analysis of clonotype counts and gene usage diversity. Raw mapping reads were checked after the RNA-seq reads had been mapped by STAR aligner version 2.5.3a onto the human GRCh37 genome. To test the effect of sequencing depth on detected clonotypes, IR-seq fastq files were randomly downsampled using Seqtk 1.3. Using fastp at Q25 and MiXCR, TCRdb reprocessed the public reads and kept productive beta chains. Rows are combined by CDR3 protein, so each entry shows the most common genes and DNA. The V and J calls and clone size come from TCRdb's table, not from the authors' own analysis. The sample data list 93,000 or so distinct CDR3 sequences, and roughly a fifth of these were observed just once. Clones ranked in the top ten supply around 10% of the sample.

The germline V gene (reference sequence) provides CDR1 LNHDA and CDR2 SQIVND. V is cut by 8 bases and J by 0 bases, and the space between the germline ends is 14 bases. The CDR3 sequence holds 15 residues, the cysteine and phenylalanine included. Just the 45-base CDR3 DNA is kept, in frame starting at base 1. Every patient had bone marrow sampled at the time of active disease. Ficoll-Hypaque density gradient centrifugation was used to isolate the bone marrow mononuclear cells. CD138-negative cells were obtained by negative selection after labeling with CD138 magnetic microbeads on a MACS separator, removing myeloma plasma cells. The purity of the isolated cells was checked by flow cytometry with CD138 antibodies on an Attune NxT. Total RNA was extracted with TRIzol reagent and quantified with a NanoDrop spectrophotometer. Paired RNA-seq and IR-seq were performed on the CD138-negative bone marrow sample of each patient.

Note on this clonotype: No cognate antigen has been identified for it. Base-call qualities are not available, and no considerably larger clone is one nucleotide away.

The sample consisted of a population of CD138-negative cells sorted from bone marrow. Taken with the paper, the label for cell subset or site translates to: bone marrow mononuclear cells depleted of CD138+ plasma/myeloma cells by negative magnetic selection. The sequence was obtained from a donor aged 40 or over with multiple myeloma. The V and J segments used are TRBV19 and TRBJ1-5; the D gene cannot be named for sure. The CDR3 is CASLSASHSNQPQHF. The DNA is as follows: TGTGCCAGTCTGTCCGCGTCCCATAGCAATCAGCCCCAGCATTTT. Reference TRBV19 and TRBJ1-5 proteins supply the regions before and after the CDR3; the full variable domain is: DGGITQSPKYLFRKEGQNVTLSCEQNLNHDAMYWYRQDPGQGLRLIYYSQIVNDFQKGDIAEGYSVSREKKESFPLTVTSAQKNPTAFYLCASLSASHSNQPQHFGDGTRLSIL.